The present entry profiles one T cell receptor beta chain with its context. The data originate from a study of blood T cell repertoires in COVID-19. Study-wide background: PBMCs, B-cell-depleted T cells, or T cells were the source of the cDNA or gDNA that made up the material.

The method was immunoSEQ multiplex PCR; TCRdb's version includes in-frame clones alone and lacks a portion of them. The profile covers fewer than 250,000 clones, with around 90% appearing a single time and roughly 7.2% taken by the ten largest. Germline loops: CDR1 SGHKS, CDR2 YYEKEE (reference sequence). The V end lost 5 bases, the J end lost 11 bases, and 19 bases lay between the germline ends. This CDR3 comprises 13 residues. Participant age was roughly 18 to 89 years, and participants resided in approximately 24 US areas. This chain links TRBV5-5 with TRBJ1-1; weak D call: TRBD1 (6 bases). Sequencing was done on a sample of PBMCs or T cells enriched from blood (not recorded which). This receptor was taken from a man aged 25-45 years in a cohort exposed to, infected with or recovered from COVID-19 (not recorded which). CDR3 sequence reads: CASRKPGGASAFF. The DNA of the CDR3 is TGTGCCAGCAGAAAACCGGGGGGCGCATCGGCTTTCTTT.